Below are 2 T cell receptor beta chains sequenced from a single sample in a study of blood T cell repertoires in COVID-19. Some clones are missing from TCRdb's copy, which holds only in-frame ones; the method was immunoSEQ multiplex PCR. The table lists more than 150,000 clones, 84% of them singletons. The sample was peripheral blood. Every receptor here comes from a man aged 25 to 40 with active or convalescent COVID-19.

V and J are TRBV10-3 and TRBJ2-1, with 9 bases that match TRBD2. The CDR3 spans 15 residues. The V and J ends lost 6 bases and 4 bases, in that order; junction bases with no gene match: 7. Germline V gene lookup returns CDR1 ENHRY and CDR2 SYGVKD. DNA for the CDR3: TGTGCCATCAGCCGGGCTAGCGGGGCTTACAATGAGCAGTTCTTC. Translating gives CAISRASGAYNEQFF.

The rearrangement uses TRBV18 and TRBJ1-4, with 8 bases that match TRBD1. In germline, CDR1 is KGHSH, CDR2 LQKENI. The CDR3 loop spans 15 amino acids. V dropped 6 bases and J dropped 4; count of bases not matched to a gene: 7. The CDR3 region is CASSPDRGFNEKLFF. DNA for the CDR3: TGTGCCAGCTCGCCAGACAGGGGCTTTAATGAAAAACTGTTTTTT.